This T cell receptor beta chain was found in a study of T cell responses to AZD1222 COVID-19 vaccine. This CDR3 has 12 amino acids. V lost 4 bases and J 4 bases, leaving 11 bases between the germline ends. From germline, CDR1 is GTSNPN and CDR2 SVGIG (reference sequence). Sequencing used immunoSEQ multiplex PCR; TCRdb keeps in-frame clones, though not all of them. Of 25,000 to 35,000 clones listed, about 93% were seen once; the top ten hold more than 7%. This receptor was identified in an adult in good health. The genes are TRBV30 and TRBJ2-7, with a possible D match to TRBD1 (6 bases). Sequences were derived from peripheral blood, sampled on day 0 of AZD1222 vaccination. The CDR3 protein is CAWTRGRYEQYF. In DNA, the CDR3 is TGTGCCTGGACCAGGGGACGGTACGAGCAGTACTTC.